The clone carrying this T cell receptor beta chain occurred a few times. TCRdb's copy holds only in-frame clones and misses some; the assay was immunoSEQ multiplex PCR. Of roughly 190,000 clones detected, 82% appear once; the ten largest clones hold approximately 7.8%. J was trimmed by 3 bases and V by 6 bases; bases with no gene match: 3. The CDR3 is 12 amino acids. CDR1 and CDR2 (germline): SQVTM, ANQGSEA. Recruited during active infection, patients (from Seattle) were subsequently followed longitudinally. The data are from a study of blood T cell repertoires in COVID-19. This rearrangement joins TRBV29-1 to TRBJ1-1, with 8 nucleotides matching TRBD1. The sequencing input was peripheral blood. The source of this sequence is an older woman with COVID-19, enrolled during active disease. In DNA form, the CDR3 reads TGCAGCGTCGACAGGGGCGACACTGAAGCTTTCTTT. This gives the protein CSVDRGDTEAFF.